These 24 T cell receptor beta chains were all obtained from the same sample, sequenced in a study of T cells in Graves' hyperthyroidism and ophthalmopathy (dated by TCRdb to the late 2010s). Libraries were prepared through multiplex PCR. Instrument on record: Illumina HiSeq 2000. The TCR beta CDR3 regions were amplified from RNA transcripts. The first round of RT-PCR for the TCR CDR3 was performed with the HTBI primer set and the Qiagen OneStep RT-PCR kit. TCRdb redid the processing of the public reads, applying fastp at Q25 and MiXCR, and retained in-frame beta chains. Rows are unified per CDR3 protein, each entry keeping the most common DNA and genes. In this sample the table shows a few hundred thousand distinct CDR3 sequences, approximately 15% of which occur a single time. Under 3.5% of the sample is held by the ten biggest clonotypes. Sequenced material: blood. These receptors all stem from a woman aged 40-49 years with Graves' ophthalmopathy.

The rearrangement uses TRBV6-1 and TRBJ1-5; D possibly corresponds to TRBD1 (6 bases). The CDR3 extends over 16 amino acids. Deletions cut 6 bases from V and 1 base from J, with 16 bases between. CDR1 and CDR2 from the germline V gene are MNHNS and SASEGT. CDR3 amino acids: CASRGGGALSNQPQHF. CDR3 DNA sequence: TGTGCCAGCAGGGGGGGGGGCGCATTAAGCAATCAGCCCCAGCATTTT.

This clonotype came up many times. This chain connects TRBV2 to TRBJ2-7; D is unclear. V was pared by 3 bases and J by 5 bases, with 5 bases between. Germline V gives CDR1 SNHLY, CDR2 FYNNEI. This CDR3 has 11 amino acids. The CDR3 DNA reads as TGTGCCAGCAGTGACTGGGACGAGCAGTACTTC. This gives the protein CASSDWDEQYF.

This clonotype was observed at least ten times. V usage is TRBV20-1 and J usage is TRBJ1-4, with 7 bases lining up with TRBD1. The CDR3 extends over 14 amino acids. Germline trimming cut 5 bases from V and 4 bases from J; bases unmatched to any gene: 7. Germline CDR1 reads DFQATT; CDR2 reads SNEGSKA (reference sequence). The CDR3 DNA follows: TGCAGTGCTGACCCGGGACAGATTAATGAAAAACTGTTTTTT. Its translation is CSADPGQINEKLFF.

In its sample, this clonotype was seen many times. The rearrangement joins TRBV2 to TRBJ2-3; tentatively, D is TRBD1 (6 bases). V was pared by 5 bases and J by 4 bases, with 22 bases between. CDR1 and CDR2 (germline): SNHLY, FYNNEI. CDR3 length: 17 amino acids. The CDR3 nucleotides read TGTGCCAGCAGTCCAACAGGGAGAGGCTCGATCGCAGATACGCAGTATTTT. It translates to CASSPTGRGSIADTQYF.

Worth noting for this clonotype: A read error is likely, as this CDR3 ends without the conserved phenylalanine or tryptophan. V is TRBV7-6 and J is TRBJ2-7, with TRBD1 matching 7 bases. The CDR3 is 14 residues long. The V and J ends lost 2 bases and 1 base, in that order; junction bases with no gene match: 2. The germline V gene encodes CDR1 SGHVS and CDR2 FNYEAQ. CDR3 coding DNA: TGTGCCAGCAGCTTAAGGGGGCCGTCCTACGAGCAGTACATC. Encoded protein: CASSLRGPSYEQYI.

The chain uses TRBV7-9 and TRBJ2-1; no clear D. Germline V lookup: CDR1 SEHNR, CDR2 FQNEAQ (reference sequence). V gave up 1 base and J gave up 14 bases, with 12 bases separating them. The length of the CDR3 is 12 residues. CDR3 DNA sequence: TGTGCCAGCAGCTTAGGCGAGGTTCGTAAGTTCTTC. This sequence encodes CASSLGEVRKFF. Using reference TRBV7-9 and TRBJ2-1 for the parts outside the CDR3, the full variable domain is DTGVSQNPRHKITKRGQNVTFRCDPISEHNRLYWYRQTLGQGPEFLTYFQNEAQLEKSRLLSDRFSAERPKGSFSTLEIQRTEQGDSAMYLCASSLGEVRKFFGPGTRLTVL.

This clonotype was recorded only once. The chain employs TRBV29-1 and TRBJ2-1, with 9 bases fitting TRBD2. Germline trimming cut 6 bases from V and 8 bases from J; bases unmatched to any gene: 14. There are 15 residues in the CDR3. CDR1 SQVTM and CDR2 ANQGSEA come from the germline V gene. The chain's CDR3 is CSVSGSSGSSHEQFF. The CDR3 region has the DNA TGCAGCGTCTCGGGAAGTAGCGGGAGTTCCCATGAGCAGTTCTTC.

A remark on this clonotype: The germline gene is not matched at one end of the junction; a read error may be the cause. V gene TRBV5-1 combines with J gene TRBJ2-6; 8 positions agree with TRBD2. The CDR3 is 20 amino acids. Per germline, CDR1 SGHRS and CDR2 YFSETQ. The CDR3 spells CASSLLPGAGASSGANVPTF. In nucleotides, the CDR3 is TGCGCCAGCAGCTTGTTGCCAGGAGCGGGGGCCAGCTCTGGGGCCAACGTCCCGACTTTC.

This clonotype was counted at least ten times. This CDR3 is CAWSVPQGSGTYEQYF. CDR3 bases: TGTGCCTGGAGTGTACCCCAGGGTAGCGGAACCTACGAGCAGTACTTC. The chain joins TRBV30 to TRBJ2-7; D is perhaps TRBD2 (6 bases). Per the germline V gene, CDR1 is GTSNPN and CDR2 is SVGIG (reference sequence). V lost 0 bases and J 2 bases, leaving 17 bases between the germline ends. CDR3 size: 16 residues.

This clonotype showed up just a few times. CDR3 in amino acids: CASSLTLAKNIQYF. The CDR3 coding sequence is TGCGCCAGCAGCTTGACGCTAGCCAAAAACATTCAGTACTTC. V usage is TRBV5-1 and J usage is TRBJ2-4; D not resolved. The CDR3 is 14 amino acids. V gave up 1 base and J gave up 0 bases, with 5 bases separating them. CDR1 SGHRS and CDR2 YFSETQ come from the germline V gene.

This clonotype was seen more than once but under ten times. V and J are TRBV12-3 or TRBV12-4 and TRBJ2-4; D not certain. Trimming cost V 1 base and J 1 base, with 5 bases left between them. The CDR3 spans 14 residues. CDR3: CASSLEGAKNIQYF. In DNA form, the CDR3 reads TGTGCCAGCAGTTTAGAAGGGGCCAAAAACATTCAGTACTTC.

The table lists this clonotype with many counts. The chain is built from TRBV11-2 and TRBJ2-5; 7 bases line up with TRBD1. The CDR3 sequence is 15 residues long. Germline-derived CDR1 and CDR2 are SGHAT and FQNNGV. The junction had 4 bases not matched to a gene; V was cut back by 0 bases and J by 3 bases. This CDR3 reads CASSLDWDSKETQYF. The DNA for the CDR3 is TGTGCCAGCAGCTTAGACTGGGACAGCAAAGAGACCCAGTACTTC.

The sample holds many counts of this clonotype. The V and J genes are TRBV3-1 and TRBJ2-7, with D tentatively TRBD2 (6 bases). Germline V lookup: CDR1 LGHDT, CDR2 YNNKEL (reference sequence). V was shortened by 0 bases and J by 7 bases, with 16 bases between the two germline ends. This CDR3 spans 15 amino acids. The CDR3 DNA follows: TGTGCCAGCAGCCAAGAAGGGCTAGCCGCGGGGGAGCAGTACTTC. This codes for CASSQEGLAAGEQYF.

V usage is TRBV20-1 and J usage is TRBJ2-7; D unclear. Between the trimmed V and J ends, which lost 3 bases and 3 bases, there was a span of 18 bases. The germline V gene has CDR1 DFQATT and CDR2 SNEGSKA (reference sequence). This CDR3 region has 15 residues. Here the CDR3 reads CSAREGSSIIYEQYF. The CDR3 bases are TGCAGTGCTAGGGAAGGATCTAGTATCATCTACGAGCAGTACTTC.

This clonotype was detected ten times or more. This rearrangement joins TRBV7-2 to TRBJ2-1, with 7 bases lining up with TRBD2. Germline V gene data show CDR1 as SGHTA and CDR2 as FQGNSA. This CDR3 region has 14 residues. V lost 5 bases and J lost 2; bases outside the gene matches: 3. In DNA form, the CDR3 reads TGTGCCAGCAGCGGAGGGAGGGCCTACAATGAGCAGTTCTTC. It encodes CASSGGRAYNEQFF.

This clonotype was seen repeatedly, ten times or more. J is TRBJ2-2 and V is TRBV7-9; D is undetermined. The germline V gene has CDR1 SEHNR and CDR2 FQNEAQ (reference sequence). V was clipped by 6 bases and J by 4 bases, with 12 bases between them. The CDR3 totals 14 residues. CDR3 sequence (DNA): TGTGCCAGCAGGTTCGGCCTCGGCACCGGGGAGCTGTTTTTT. This encodes CASRFGLGTGELFF.

V gene TRBV11-2 combines with J gene TRBJ2-5; TRBD2 agrees at 13 bases. Per the germline V gene, CDR1 is SGHAT and CDR2 is FQNNGV. The junction had 4 bases not matched to a gene; V was cut back by 4 bases and J by 2 bases. CDR3 length equals 16 residues. DNA of the CDR3: TGTGCCAGCAGCTCACTAGCGGGGGGGCGTCAAGAGACCCAGTACTTC. Its translation: CASSSLAGGRQETQYF.

This clonotype was seen ten or more times. V usage is TRBV11-2 and J usage is TRBJ2-1; tentative D call: TRBD2 (7 bases). The CDR3 has 14 amino acids. CDR1 is SGHAT, CDR2 FQNNGV, per germline. V was trimmed by 5 bases and J by 10 bases, leaving 18 bases between them. CDR3 sequence reads: CASSPGASGNEQFF. The CDR3 DNA reads TGTGCCAGCAGCCCGGGGGCTAGCGGTAACGAGCAGTTCTTC.

This clonotype was seen only a few times. This sequence joins TRBV6-1 and TRBJ1-2; 9 nucleotides agree with TRBD1. Looked up from germline, CDR1 is MNHNS and CDR2 is SASEGT. Trimming removed 6 bases from V and 8 bases from J; junction bases left unmatched: 10. CDR3 length equals 14 residues. CDR3 nucleotides: TGTGCCAGCAGAGGGACAGGGAAGAAGAGCGGCTACACCTTC. Residues: CASRGTGKKSGYTF.

The rearrangement joins TRBV13 to TRBJ1-3; D is ambiguous. The V end lost 5 bases, the J end lost 0 bases, and 11 bases lay between the germline ends. The CDR3 has 15 residues. Germline loops: CDR1 PRHDT, CDR2 FYEKMQ (reference sequence). The CDR3: CASSPAIASGNTIYF. DNA of the CDR3: TGTGCCAGCAGCCCCGCCATTGCCTCTGGAAACACCATATATTTT.

This clonotype was seen at least ten times. V and J are TRBV2 and TRBJ2-5; no clear D. V was shortened by 5 bases and J by 3 bases, with 13 bases between the two germline ends. This CDR3 has 14 amino acids. Germline-derived CDR1 and CDR2 are SNHLY and FYNNEI. The CDR3 is CASSRSVKEETQYF. As DNA, the CDR3 is TGTGCCAGCAGTCGATCCGTAAAAGAAGAGACCCAGTACTTC.

At least ten counts were recorded for this clonotype. The V gene is TRBV30, the J gene TRBJ2-1; a possible D gene is TRBD2 (5 bases). CDR1 and CDR2 (germline): GTSNPN, SVGIG (reference sequence). Trimming took 3 bases from V and 6 from J, leaving 15 bases between them. The CDR3 is 14 amino acids. This CDR3 reads CAWRGGTFSNEQFF. The CDR3 bases are TGTGCCTGGAGAGGAGGTACCTTCTCCAATGAGCAGTTCTTC.

The sample holds a few counts of this clonotype. The CDR3 spells CASSQDEGVTASPLHF. In DNA, the CDR3 is TGTGCCAGCAGCCAAGACGAGGGGGTTACCGCGTCACCCCTCCACTTT. The chain combines TRBV3-1 with TRBJ1-6, with D perhaps TRBD1 (6 bases). This CDR3 is built from 16 residues. V was trimmed by 0 bases and J by 10 bases, leaving 16 bases between them. CDR1 and CDR2 (germline): LGHDT, YNNKEL (reference sequence).

A few counts support this clonotype. The chain recombines TRBV20-1 with TRBJ2-5; 12 nucleotides line up with TRBD2. The CDR3 has 14 residues. V was clipped by 8 bases and J by 1 base; unmatched bases: 5. Germline V gives CDR1 DFQATT, CDR2 SNEGSKA (reference sequence). The CDR3 reads CSKPGLAGQETQYF. The CDR3 DNA is TGCAGTAAACCGGGACTAGCGGGCCAAGAGACCCAGTACTTC.